Listed below are T cell receptor beta chains from one sample, sequenced in a study of blood T cells in healthy people across ages. TCRdb re-derived calls from the 5' RACE reads in MiXCR, one entry per CDR3 protein. Of roughly 800,000 distinct CDR3 sequences in the sample, about three fifths were seen once. Material: blood. The receptor set was obtained from a man younger than 45 in good health. Each CDR3 is given with its conserved first and last residue. A D gene is named only where the DNA matches it firmly. Clone size, where shown, is once, few, many, or a class for clones that have expanded.

j_call v_call clone_size d_call cdr3_nt cdr3_aa
TRBJ2-7 TRBV20-1 NA TRBD1 TGCAGTGGTAAGACAGGGGCTGCCTACGAGCAGTACTTC CSGKTGAAYEQYF
TRBJ2-5 TRBV6-5 NA NA TGTGCCAGCAGTTACTCTACGATTATACTAGGCAAGGAGCAGTACTTC CASSYSTIILGKEQYF
TRBJ1-2 TRBV9 NA NA TGTGCCAGCAGCCACAACTCCGGGGTGACAGACTATGGCTACACCTTC CASSHNSGVTDYGYTF
TRBJ2-3 TRBV7-6 few NA TGTGCCAGCAGCTTAGATTGGAGGGGGGCAGATACGCAGTATTTT CASSLDWRGADTQYF
TRBJ2-3 TRBV12-3/TRBV12-4 NA NA TGTGCCAGCGGAACACCAGTGACGCAGTATTTT CASGTPVTQYF
TRBJ2-1 TRBV27 few TRBD1 TGTGCCAGCAGTCTACGCACAGGGGAGAGGTCCTACAATGAGCAGTTCTTC CASSLRTGERSYNEQFF
TRBJ1-6 TRBV13 NA TRBD1 TGTGCCAGCAGCTTGCGGACAGGGGACAATTCACCCCTCCACTTT CASSLRTGDNSPLHF
TRBJ1-6 TRBV11-3 NA NA TGTGCCAGCAGCCGGCCCGATGGAGTATCGGATAATTCACCCCTCCACTTT CASSRPDGVSDNSPLHF
TRBJ2-7 TRBV20-1 once TRBD2 TGCAGTGCTGCCGGGTGGGGGGGTCCCGAGCAGTACTTC CSAAGWGGPEQYF
TRBJ2-7 TRBV12-3/TRBV12-4 NA TRBD2 TGTGCCAGCAAAATAGCGGGAGGGACATACAATGAGCAGTACTTC CASKIAGGTYNEQYF
TRBJ2-5 TRBV20-1 many TRBD1 TGCAGTGCTCTAAAGGACAGGGAACAAGAGACCCAGTACTTC CSALKDREQETQYF
TRBJ1-5 TRBV29-1 few NA TGCAGCGCCGGGCCGGGAGGGGATCAGCCCCAGCATTTT CSAGPGGDQPQHF
TRBJ1-6 TRBV6-1 few NA TGTGCCAGCAGTATCCGGACGGACTATAATTCACCCCTCCACTTT CASSIRTDYNSPLHF
TRBJ2-3 TRBV4-3 NA NA TGCGCCAGCAGCCAAGCTACTAGCATCACAGATACGCAGTATTTT CASSQATSITDTQYF
TRBJ2-4 TRBV4-3 few NA TGCGCCAGCAGCCACACACCGGAAAACATTCAGTACTTC CASSHTPENIQYF
TRBJ1-4 TRBV29-1 NA NA TGCAGCGGGGGGGAGCGAAATGAAAAACTGTTTTTT CSGGERNEKLFF
TRBJ2-3 TRBV7-9 once NA TGTGCCAGCAGTAAGGAGGGATCCACAGATACGCAGTATTTT CASSKEGSTDTQYF
TRBJ2-1 TRBV30 NA NA TGTGCCTGGAGTGTACGGGGAGATAGTGAGCAGTTCTTC CAWSVRGDSEQFF
TRBJ2-4 TRBV13 few NA TGTGCCAGCAGCTCGCAGACAAGTGCTCTAGCCAAAAACATTCAGTACTTC CASSSQTSALAKNIQYF
TRBJ1-4 TRBV15 few NA TGTGCCACCAGCAGAGATAGGACAACTGAAAAACTGTTTTTT CATSRDRTTEKLFF
TRBJ2-1 TRBV9 NA NA TGTGCCAGCAGCTCCGGGACCCCTAGAATTGAGCAGTTCTTC CASSSGTPRIEQFF
TRBJ2-7 TRBV3-1 NA NA TGTGCCAGCAGCCAAGAGGGTACTCCCGGGGCCTACGGGCAGTACTTC CASSQEGTPGAYGQYF
TRBJ2-5 TRBV12-3/TRBV12-4 NA TRBD2 TGTGCCAGCAGTTTATCCTTTAGGGGGCTAGCGGGGGACTCCTATGAGCAGTACTTC CASSLSFRGLAGDSYEQYF
TRBJ1-1 TRBV29-1 few NA TGCAGCGTTGAAGGGGTTACTCAAGCTTTCTTT CSVEGVTQAFF
TRBJ1-5 TRBV6-5 NA NA TGTGCCAGCAGTTACTCGATTGCCCCAGGGGATCAGCCCCAGCATTTT CASSYSIAPGDQPQHF
TRBJ2-3 TRBV7-2 NA TRBD2 TGTGCCAGCAGCTTAGGGGTCGGGCTAGCGGGTGAAGATACGCAGTATTTT CASSLGVGLAGEDTQYF
TRBJ2-5 TRBV4-3 NA NA TGCGCCAGCAGCCAAGGGGGGACTTTCCAAGAGACCCAGTACTTC CASSQGGTFQETQYF
TRBJ2-1 TRBV15 few TRBD2 TGTGCCACCGGCATATTGACTAGCGGGAGTTATTTTGAGCAGTTCTTC CATGILTSGSYFEQFF
TRBJ2-3 TRBV20-1 NA NA TGCAGTGCTCAGCGGAGGTGGGGTCCTCTCGGGGATACGCAGTATTTT CSAQRRWGPLGDTQYF
TRBJ1-2 TRBV6-5 NA TRBD1 TGTGCCAGCGCCTCAGGGGGCGCCGACTATGGCTACACCTTC CASASGGADYGYTF
TRBJ1-6 TRBV20-1 NA NA TGCAGTGCTAGAGATGAACGAGGACAGCGATATTCACCCCTCCACTTT CSARDERGQRYSPLHF
TRBJ2-3 TRBV7-3 few NA TGTGCCAGCAGCTTACAACGTGGGGGGATCACAGATACGCAGTATTTT CASSLQRGGITDTQYF
TRBJ2-4 TRBV7-2 NA TRBD2 TGTGCCAGCAGGCCGGGGGGGCCGGTGGACATTCAGTACTTC CASRPGGPVDIQYF